The present T cell receptor beta chain was sequenced within a study of tumor-infiltrating lymphocytes in primary liver carcinoma. The overall study: Staging placed the tumors at T1-T3 N0M0, and they measured about 4 to 11 cm across. Points from the study as a whole: It was tumor-adjacent and tumor-blood pairs that overlapped less than tumor region pairs did. Tumor top-250-clone fractions significantly exceeded those of blood (p = 0.039). Because the samples were bulk unsorted, the study did not compare CD4+ and CD8+ repertoires.

CDR1 and CDR2 from the germline V gene are MGHRA and YSYEKL. This CDR3 is 18 amino acids long. Germline DNA was extracted too, while blood RNA derived from unsorted whole blood. Worth noting for this clonotype: Antigen: not known. At one end, the junction sequence differs from germline, possibly due to a read error.

Synthesis of TCR beta cDNA was carried out from 450 to 650 ng total RNA with a constant-region primer. Investigators got TCR beta libraries out of three nested multiplex PCR rounds, done with slightly modified ARM-PCR. It was with TRBV1-TRBV30 forward primers and a C-beta reverse primer that the first two PCR rounds were run, at roughly 10 cycles each. TCRdb called the multiplex PCR reads again in MiXCR, with one record for every CDR3 protein. This sample yields 330,000 or so distinct CDR3 sequences, of which approximately 65% are seen a single time; about 6.1% belongs to the top ten. The clonotype originates from a man aged 35-49 years with primary liver carcinoma and hepatitis B virus infection. The sample comprised peripheral blood. J is TRBJ1-5 and V is TRBV4-1, with D maybe TRBD1 (6 bases). The CDR3 protein is CASSQGSSGTNSNHPQHF. The CDR3 nucleotides read TGCGCCAGCAGCCAAGGATCCAGCGGGACAAATAGCAATCATCCCCAGCATTTT.